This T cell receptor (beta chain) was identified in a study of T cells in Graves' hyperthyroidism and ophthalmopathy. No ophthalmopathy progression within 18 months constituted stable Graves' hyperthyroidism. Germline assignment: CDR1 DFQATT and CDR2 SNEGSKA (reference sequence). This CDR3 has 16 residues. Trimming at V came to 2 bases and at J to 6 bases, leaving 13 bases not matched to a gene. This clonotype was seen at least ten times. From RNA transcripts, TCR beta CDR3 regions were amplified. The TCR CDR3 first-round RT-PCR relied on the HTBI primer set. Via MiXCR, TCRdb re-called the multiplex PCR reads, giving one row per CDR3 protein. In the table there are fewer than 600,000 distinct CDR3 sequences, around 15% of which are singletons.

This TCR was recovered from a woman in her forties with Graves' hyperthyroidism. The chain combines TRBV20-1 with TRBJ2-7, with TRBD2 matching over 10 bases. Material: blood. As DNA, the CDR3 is TGCAGTGCTAGACCAGACGGAGCGGGAGGGCCGCGCGAGCAGTACTTC. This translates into CSARPDGAGGPREQYF.